What follows are 3 T cell receptor beta chains derived from one specimen sequenced in a study of cytomegalovirus exposure and HLA in healthy donors. Primers: 60 Vbeta forward and 13 Jbeta reverse. Measured with immunoSEQ multiplex PCR; TCRdb has only the in-frame clones, and not every one. The sample includes some 70,000 clones. The sequencing sample was made of PBMCs. The receptors derive from a man aged 35 to 55 in good health and CMV-seronegative.

V gene TRBV5-4 combines with J gene TRBJ2-3, with a possible D match to TRBD1 (6 bases). The CDR3 runs 15 residues. CDR1 is SGHNT and CDR2 is YYREEE in the germline V gene (reference sequence). V was pared by 5 bases and J by 2 bases, with 15 bases between. CDR3 loop: CASRPTGRSTDTQYF. CDR3 bases: TGTGCCAGCAGACCGACAGGAAGGTCCACAGATACGCAGTATTTT.

The chain carries TRBV5-4 and TRBJ2-5; TRBD2 agrees at 8 bases. The ends lost 3 bases at V and 4 bases at J; junction bases unmatched: 11. Per the germline V gene, CDR1 is SGHNT and CDR2 is YYREEE (reference sequence). This CDR3 region has 16 residues. This CDR3 is CASSSGGGRVGETQYF. CDR3 DNA sequence: TGTGCCAGCAGCTCGGGCGGGGGGCGTGTGGGAGAGACCCAGTACTTC. The variable domain in full, completed from reference TRBV5-4 and TRBJ2-5, reads ETGVTQSPTHLIKTRGQQVTLRCSSQSGHNTVSWYQQALGQGPQFIFQYYREEENGRGNFPPRFSGLQFPNYSSELNVNALELDDSALYLCASSSGGGRVGETQYFGPGTRLLVL.

This sequence joins TRBV10-3 and TRBJ2-5, with TRBD1 identical over 11 bases. Unmatched junction bases numbered 5, after V lost 0 bases and J lost 5 bases. This CDR3 has 16 amino acids. Per germline, CDR1 ENHRY and CDR2 SYGVKD. CDR3 nucleotide sequence: TGTGCCATCAGTGAGTCGTCGGGACAGGGGGGGGAGACCCAGTACTTC. This translates into CAISESSGQGGETQYF.